The 10 T cell receptor beta chains listed next were all sequenced from one sample in a study of graft-versus-host responses after intestinal transplantation. Produced via immunoSEQ multiplex PCR; TCRdb's table is partial and in-frame only. The sample contains tens of thousands of clones, just under 95% of which appear only once. Antigens for these TCRs are unknown. The material was unstimulated CD4+ T cells sorted from spleen or lymph node cells, obtained before intestinal transplant. The receptors were gathered from a human donor who received an intestinal transplant.

V is TRBV14 and J is TRBJ2-1, with unresolved D. The CDR3 is 16 amino acids. Germline CDR1 reads SGHDN; CDR2 reads FVKESK. V was clipped by 2 bases and J by 5 bases, with 16 bases between them. This CDR3 reads CASSQNRLRRDNEQFF. Here the CDR3 DNA reads TGTGCCAGCAGCCAAAATCGGTTAAGGAGAGACAATGAGCAGTTCTTC.

The chain couples TRBV2 to TRBJ2-5; no firm D call. The germline V gene has CDR1 SNHLY and CDR2 FYNNEI. Trimming took 0 bases from V and 7 from J, leaving 12 bases between them. The CDR3 spans 14 residues. CDR3 nucleotides: TGTGCCAGCAGTGAAGCGACCCAAAGAGGGACCCAGTACTTC. It yields the protein CASSEATQRGTQYF.

The rearrangement joins TRBV7-7 to TRBJ2-5, with TRBD1 matching over 11 bases. CDR1 SSHAT and CDR2 FNYEAQ come from the germline V gene (reference sequence). The CDR3 length is 15 residues. The ends lost 5 bases at V and 2 bases at J; junction bases unmatched: 4. CDR3 coding DNA: TGTGCCAGCAGCCGTGGGACAGGGGGACAAGAGACCCAGTACTTC. This encodes CASSRGTGGQETQYF.

This rearrangement joins TRBV6-1 to TRBJ1-1; maybe TRBD1 (5 bases). The germline CDR1 and CDR2 sequences are MNHNS and SASEGT. CDR3 size: 15 residues. The germline V and J ends were trimmed by 2 bases and 1 base, with 11 bases remaining between them. The CDR3 loop reads CASSELLTANTEAFF. Here the CDR3 DNA reads TGTGCCAGCAGTGAATTGTTGACAGCGAACACTGAAGCTTTCTTT.

The chain combines TRBV5-1 with TRBJ2-4, with 7 bases fitting TRBD1. The CDR3 consists of 11 residues. The junction had 0 bases not matched to a gene; V was cut back by 4 bases and J by 8 bases. Germline V gene data show CDR1 as SGHRS and CDR2 as YFSETQ. This CDR3 is CASSQGDIQYF. DNA of the CDR3: TGCGCCAGCAGCCAGGGGGACATTCAGTACTTC.

The sample holds one count of this clone. This chain connects TRBV28 to TRBJ2-3; D not resolved. The germline V gene encodes CDR1 MDHEN and CDR2 SYDVKM. Trimming took 5 bases from V and 3 from J, leaving 9 bases between them. The CDR3 is made up of 13 amino acids. The CDR3 DNA reads TGTGCCAGCAGTCCCACCTTTACAGATACGCAGTATTTT. Amino acid sequence: CASSPTFTDTQYF.

This sequence joins TRBV2 and TRBJ1-1; 9 bases match TRBD1. Germline lookup yields CDR1 SNHLY and CDR2 FYNNEI. The CDR3 runs 15 residues. Trimming removed 6 bases from V and 4 bases from J; junction bases left unmatched: 9. The CDR3 sequence: CASRGGTGFITEAFF. CDR3 bases: TGTGCCAGCAGAGGGGGGACAGGGTTTATCACTGAAGCTTTCTTT.

The chain employs TRBV19 and TRBJ1-3; D perhaps matches TRBD1 (6 bases). Germline V gene lookup returns CDR1 LNHDA and CDR2 SQIVND (reference sequence). CDR3 size: 17 residues. V lost 7 bases to trimming and J lost 0 bases, with 19 bases between them. This CDR3 reads CASTTFVQGYSGNTIYF. CDR3 coding DNA: TGTGCCAGTACCACCTTCGTACAGGGCTACTCTGGAAACACCATATATTTT. Full variable domain (outside the CDR3, taken from reference TRBV19 and TRBJ1-3): DGGITQSPKYLFRKEGQNVTLSCEQNLNHDAMYWYRQDPGQGLRLIYYSQIVNDFQKGDIAEGYSVSREKKESFPLTVTSAQKNPTAFYLCASTTFVQGYSGNTIYFGEGSWLTVV.

CDR3 sequence reads: CASSPLPFGTGLTEAFF. The CDR3 DNA reads as TGTGCCAGCTCACCACTCCCTTTCGGGACAGGGTTGACTGAAGCTTTCTTT. V gene TRBV18 combines with J gene TRBJ1-1, with 9 nucleotides matching TRBD1. This CDR3 has 17 residues. CDR1 is KGHSH, CDR2 LQKENI, per germline. V shed 1 base, J shed 5 bases, and the junction held 11 bases outside the gene matches.

The genes are TRBV18 and TRBJ2-3; 7 nucleotides line up with TRBD1. This CDR3 has 16 amino acids. The junction had 6 bases not matched to a gene; V was cut back by 3 bases and J by 0 bases. Germline V gene data show CDR1 as KGHSH and CDR2 as LQKENI. The CDR3 sequence: CASSPQGQPSTDTQYF. The CDR3, as DNA: TGTGCCAGCTCACCCCAGGGACAGCCTAGCACAGATACGCAGTATTTT.